Below are 30 T cell receptor beta chains sequenced from a single sample in a study of blood T cell repertoires in COVID-19. Only in-frame clones appear in the TCRdb table, and some are missing; sequencing was by immunoSEQ multiplex PCR. The profile shows around 50,000 clones, about 88% of them singletons. The sample taken for sequencing was peripheral blood. The receptors originated from a middle-aged man with active COVID-19.

V is TRBV5-8 and J is TRBJ2-6; D unresolved. Germline values: CDR1 SGHTS, CDR2 YDEGEE. This CDR3 has 16 residues. V lost 0 bases to trimming and J lost 0 bases, with 7 bases between them. CDR3: CASSLGRNSGANVLTF. The CDR3 DNA reads as TGTGCCAGCAGCTTGGGGAGAAACTCTGGGGCCAACGTCCTGACTTTC.

CDR3 residues: CASSQESRGRLPEAFF. CDR3 bases: TGCGCCAGCAGCCAAGAATCCAGGGGGCGCCTCCCTGAAGCTTTCTTT. The V gene is TRBV4-1, the J gene TRBJ1-1; 8 bases match TRBD1. The ends lost 0 bases at V and 6 bases at J; junction bases unmatched: 9. CDR3 length: 16 residues. The germline CDR1 and CDR2 sequences are MGHRA and YSYEKL.

Comment on this clone: Other DNA sequences in this sample translate to the same CDR3. V is TRBV7-9 and J is TRBJ1-2, with D possibly TRBD1 on 6 matching bases. From germline, CDR1 is SEHNR and CDR2 FQNEAQ (reference sequence). Trimming took 1 base from V and 0 from J, leaving 6 bases between them. CDR3 size: 14 residues. CDR3: CASSLGTANYGYTF. The CDR3 DNA follows: TGTGCCAGCAGCTTAGGGACAGCTAACTATGGCTACACCTTC.

The chain joins TRBV19 to TRBJ1-2; no reliable D call. Trimming removed 3 bases at V and 8 bases at J, with 13 bases between. This CDR3 has 13 residues. From germline, CDR1 is LNHDA and CDR2 SQIVND (reference sequence). In nucleotides, the CDR3 is TGTGCCAGTAGTATCAGCACAGAGACGGGCTACACCTTC. It translates to CASSISTETGYTF.

This clone has only one observation. The chain employs TRBV5-4 and TRBJ2-2, with 8 bases aligning to TRBD1. The length of the CDR3 is 17 residues. CDR1 is SGHNT and CDR2 is YYREEE in the germline V gene (reference sequence). Germline trimming cut 0 bases from V and 5 bases from J; bases unmatched to any gene: 9. The CDR3 loop is CASSLARGLEGTGELFF. CDR3 nucleotides: TGTGCCAGCAGCTTGGCCAGGGGGCTTGAAGGGACCGGGGAGCTGTTTTTT.

The J gene is TRBJ1-1, the V gene TRBV15; D gene ambiguous. Germline V gene data show CDR1 as LNHNV and CDR2 as YYDKDF (reference sequence). The CDR3 consists of 20 residues. V was shortened by 1 base and J by 0 bases, with 24 bases between the two germline ends. CDR3 residues: CATSRVPLQSTFQMNTEAFF. The CDR3 DNA reads TGTGCCACCAGCAGAGTCCCTCTACAGAGCACCTTCCAAATGAACACTGAAGCTTTCTTT.

V and J are TRBV29-1 and TRBJ2-7; TRBD1 agrees at 8 bases. CDR1 is SQVTM, CDR2 ANQGSEA, per germline. V trimming: 7 bases; J trimming: 6 bases; junction bases outside the gene matches: 8. This CDR3 spans 12 amino acids. This chain's CDR3 is CSGWTGPGEQYF. DNA of the CDR3: TGCAGCGGGTGGACAGGGCCAGGCGAGCAGTACTTC.

V is TRBV18 and J is TRBJ2-7, with D tentatively TRBD2 (5 bases). The V end was cut by 0 bases, the J end by 8 bases, with 11 bases between. The germline gives CDR1 KGHSH, CDR2 LQKENI. The CDR3 extends over 13 amino acids. Here the CDR3 reads CASSPPGVRKQYF. CDR3 DNA: TGTGCCAGCTCACCACCGGGAGTACGAAAGCAGTACTTC.

This chain joins TRBV21-1 and TRBJ1-4; the listed D gene, TRBD1, was not tested against the DNA. TRBV21-1 is marked as a pseudogene. The CDR3 loop spans 17 amino acids. The CDR3 protein is CASSKWDRTSTNEKLFF. As DNA, the CDR3 is TGTGCCAGCAGCAAATGGGATAGGACATCAACTAATGAAAAACTGTTTTTT.

The chain's CDR3 is CASSLASGGYEQYF. CDR3 coding DNA: TGTGCCAGCAGCTTAGCATCAGGGGGCTACGAGCAGTACTTC. The V call is TRBV7-9, the J call TRBJ2-7; 7 positions match TRBD1. Unmatched junction bases numbered 2, after V lost 0 bases and J lost 3 bases. The CDR3 loop spans 14 amino acids. Germline assignment: CDR1 SEHNR and CDR2 FQNEAQ (reference sequence).

This clone is a singleton in its sample. The CDR3 spells CASSLRGATGELFF. The CDR3 bases are TGTGCCAGCAGCTTACGGGGGGCCACCGGGGAGCTGTTTTTT. The chain joins TRBV7-9 to TRBJ2-2, with D maybe TRBD2 (7 bases). Germline V gives CDR1 SEHNR, CDR2 FQNEAQ (reference sequence). This CDR3 region has 14 residues. Trimming removed 2 bases from V and 4 bases from J, with 8 bases in between.

The V and J genes are TRBV18 and TRBJ2-1; possibly TRBD1 for D (6 bases). V shed 0 bases and J shed 6 bases, with 12 bases lying between them. Germline V gene data show CDR1 as KGHSH and CDR2 as LQKENI. This CDR3 contains 15 residues. The CDR3 loop is CASSPPGTRINEQFF. CDR3 in DNA: TGTGCCAGCTCACCACCGGGGACACGGATCAATGAGCAGTTCTTC.

V and J are TRBV10-3 and TRBJ1-1; no clear D. The V gene lost 4 bases and the J gene lost 6 bases, with 12 bases spanning the gap. The CDR3 loop spans 13 amino acids. The V gene's germline CDR1 is ENHRY and CDR2 SYGVKD. CDR3 residues: CAISADERAEAFF. CDR3 DNA: TGTGCCATCAGTGCCGATGAGCGGGCTGAAGCTTTCTTT.

DNA for the CDR3: TGTGCCAGCAGCTTAAAAGGGGGCGGGGAATCTTACGAGCAGTACTTC. Translation: CASSLKGGGESYEQYF. V usage is TRBV7-3 and J usage is TRBJ2-7; perhaps TRBD1 as D (7 bases). The CDR3 runs to 16 residues. Germline V CDR1 and CDR2: SGHTA, FQGTGA. Between the trimmed V and J ends, which lost 1 base and 4 bases, there was a span of 17 bases.

This chain connects TRBV4-1 to TRBJ2-1, with D perhaps matching TRBD1 (6 bases). Trimming left V 0 bases short and J 0 bases short, with 12 bases between. In germline, CDR1 is MGHRA, CDR2 YSYEKL. The CDR3 totals 17 residues. The CDR3 bases are TGCGCCAGCAGCCAAGACAGGGGCCGGAGCTCCTACAATGAGCAGTTCTTC. Protein: CASSQDRGRSSYNEQFF.

The rearrangement joins TRBV5-4 to TRBJ2-5, with TRBD2 matching over 7 bases. Germline V gene sequence: CDR1 SGHNT, CDR2 YYREEE (reference sequence). CDR3 length equals 15 residues. With 0 bases clipped from V and 3 bases from J, the junction kept 5 bases outside the gene matches. CDR3 sequence: CASSLGGGRKETQYF. Here the CDR3 DNA reads TGTGCCAGCAGCTTGGGTGGCGGGAGAAAAGAGACCCAGTACTTC.

This clone is a singleton in its sample. V is TRBV5-8 and J is TRBJ2-2; weak D call: TRBD1 (5 bases). The CDR3 consists of 15 residues. V was cut by 2 bases and J by 1 base, with 9 bases left in between. Germline-derived CDR1 and CDR2 are SGHTS and YDEGEE. CDR3 protein: CASSFMQGNTGELFF. The DNA for the CDR3 is TGTGCCAGCAGCTTCATGCAGGGGAACACCGGGGAGCTGTTTTTT.

The chain joins TRBV4-2 to TRBJ2-3; 14 bases fit TRBD2. Germline loops: CDR1 LGHNA, CDR2 YNFKEQ. With 1 base clipped from V and 4 bases from J, the junction kept 1 base outside the gene matches. This CDR3 has 16 amino acids. CDR3 DNA: TGTGCCAGCAGCCAAGGGACTAGCGGGGGGCCAGATACGCAGTATTTT. It codes for CASSQGTSGGPDTQYF.

The CDR3 reads CASSLEAAEETQYF. For the CDR3, the DNA is TGTGCCAGCAGCTTGGAGGCAGCGGAGGAGACCCAGTACTTC. The rearrangement joins TRBV5-5 to TRBJ2-5, with D perhaps TRBD2 (5 bases). This CDR3 has 14 residues. The germline V gene encodes CDR1 SGHKS and CDR2 YYEKEE (reference sequence). V lost 0 bases and J lost 5, with 11 bases in between.

This sequence joins TRBV5-1 and TRBJ2-1; D may be TRBD1 (7 bases). The CDR3 spans 16 residues. CDR1 and CDR2 (germline): SGHRS, YFSETQ. V was pared by 4 bases and J by 7 bases, with 21 bases between. The CDR3, as DNA: TGCGCCAGCAGCCTCTCGCCGGGACTCAGGGGGAATGAGCAGTTCTTC. Its protein is CASSLSPGLRGNEQFF.

This clone appeared once. The rearrangement joins TRBV4-2 to TRBJ2-5, with 11 bases matching TRBD1. The germline V gene has CDR1 LGHNA and CDR2 YNFKEQ. V shed 3 bases, J shed 5 bases, and the junction held 5 bases outside the gene matches. The CDR3 extends over 15 amino acids. CDR3 nucleotides: TGTGCCAGCAGCCAGCGGACAGGGGGCGACGAGACCCAGTACTTC. Translated: CASSQRTGGDETQYF.

V gene TRBV28 combines with J gene TRBJ2-3; the D gene is possibly TRBD1 (6 bases). CDR1 MDHEN and CDR2 SYDVKM come from the germline V gene. The V gene lost 4 bases and the J gene lost 0 bases, with 23 bases spanning the gap. The CDR3 contains 19 residues. CDR3 nucleotides: TGTGCCAGCAGTTCAGTCACTCACTGGACAGTTTCTAGCACAGATACGCAGTATTTT. It encodes CASSSVTHWTVSSTDTQYF.

J is TRBJ1-1 and V is TRBV5-1; D unclear. CDR1 SGHRS and CDR2 YFSETQ come from the germline V gene. The V gene lost 0 bases and the J gene lost 0 bases, with 6 bases spanning the gap. CDR3 length: 14 residues. The CDR3 DNA is TGCGCCAGCAGCTTGGGGCAGGTGAACACTGAAGCTTTCTTT. Residues: CASSLGQVNTEAFF.

This rearrangement joins TRBV6-5 to TRBJ2-6; D is ambiguous. CDR3 length: 13 residues. Germline V gene sequence: CDR1 MNHEY, CDR2 SVGAGI. V was clipped by 10 bases and J by 0 bases, with 7 bases between them. The CDR3 here is CAISSSGANVLTF. The CDR3 DNA is TGTGCCATCTCGAGCTCTGGGGCCAACGTCCTGACTTTC.

The chain recombines TRBV29-1 with TRBJ2-3; 8 bases agree with TRBD2. The CDR3 runs 13 residues. Germline-derived CDR1 and CDR2 are SQVTM and ANQGSEA. The V and J ends lost 7 bases and 2 bases, in that order; junction bases with no gene match: 5. The CDR3 loop reads CSAAGGSTDTQYF. CDR3 nucleotide sequence: TGCAGCGCCGCGGGAGGCTCCACAGATACGCAGTATTTT.

This clone showed up just once. This chain uses TRBV15 with TRBJ2-3; 7 nucleotides agree with TRBD1. V lost 2 bases and J lost 4; bases outside the gene matches: 6. The CDR3 has 15 residues. Looked up from germline, CDR1 is LNHNV and CDR2 is YYDKDF (reference sequence). The CDR3 is CATSRPSTGPDTQYF. DNA for the CDR3: TGTGCCACCAGCAGACCTTCGACAGGGCCAGATACGCAGTATTTT.

With regard to this clone: One end of the junction varies from germline; a read error may be responsible. This rearrangement joins TRBV27 to TRBJ2-7, with TRBD1 matching over 7 bases. The CDR3 is made up of 15 amino acids. Germline V gene data show CDR1 as MNHEY and CDR2 as SMNVEV (reference sequence). CDR3 sequence: CAGRDAGTASYEQYF. The CDR3, as DNA: TGTGCCGGCAGAGATGCCGGGACAGCCTCCTACGAGCAGTACTTC.

The chain links TRBV7-2 to TRBJ2-1; TRBD2 matches at 10 bases. Trimming cost V 5 bases and J 3 bases; bases outside gene matches: 7. CDR3 length: 16 amino acids. In germline, CDR1 is SGHTA, CDR2 FQGNSA. The CDR3 is CASSPLWTSGYNEQFF. DNA of the CDR3: TGTGCCAGCAGCCCCCTATGGACTAGCGGCTACAATGAGCAGTTCTTC.

This chain joins TRBV9 and TRBJ1-1, with TRBD1 matching 10 bases. V trimming: 2 bases; J trimming: 4 bases; junction bases outside the gene matches: 8. Germline CDR1 SGDLS, CDR2 YYNGEE. This CDR3 spans 16 amino acids. CDR3 sequence reads: CASSVGSGQGSTEAFF. CDR3 in DNA: TGTGCCAGCAGCGTGGGTTCGGGACAGGGGAGCACTGAAGCTTTCTTT.

This clone has only a few counts. Germline and junction disagree at one end, which may indicate a read error. This chain connects TRBV7-7 to TRBJ1-1, with D uncertain. Germline CDR1 is SSHAT and CDR2 is FNYEAQ (reference sequence). This CDR3 has 18 residues. CDR3 in DNA: TGTGCTAGCAGCTTAGCGAAAGCGGGTAACGCTATGAACACTGAAGCTTTCTTT. It specifies CASSLAKAGNAMNTEAFF. The full variable domain, its missing parts supplied by reference TRBV7-7 and TRBJ1-1, is GAGVSQSPRYKVTKRGQDVTLRCDPISSHATLYWYQQALGQGPEFLTYFNYEAQPDKSGLPSDRFSAERPEGSISTLTIQRTEQRDSAMYRCASSLAKAGNAMNTEAFFGQGTRLTVV.